This passage covers 4 T cell receptor beta chains from one sample sequenced in a study of metastatic and nonmetastatic thyroid tumors (dated by TCRdb to 2018 to 2020). The receptor library was made with PCR. For sequencing, an Illumina HiSeq 4000 was employed. TCRdb trimmed the raw reads at Q25, called clones with MiXCR and kept productive beta chains. The sample data list about 20,000 clones, and more than 30% of these were observed just once. The ten largest clones represent about a quarter of the sample. No patient had received any treatment before thyroid surgery. What was sequenced was tumor tissue. The receptors were sampled from a female donor with papillary thyroid cancer or a benign thyroid nodule (not recorded which). Some clones in this sample may be carry-over from other donors' samples.

The V call is TRBV9, the J call TRBJ2-1; TRBD1 agrees at 9 bases. The V gene's germline CDR1 is SGDLS and CDR2 YYNGEE. V gave up 3 bases and J gave up 8 bases; unmatched junction bases: 9. The CDR3 sequence is 15 residues long. The DNA for the CDR3 is TGTGCCAGCAGCGCTCCCGGGACAGGGAAGGATGAGCAGTTCTTC. This gives the protein CASSAPGTGKDEQFF. Full variable domain (missing parts from reference TRBV9 and TRBJ2-1): DSGVTQTPKHLITATGQRVTLRCSPRSGDLSVYWYQQSLDQGLQFLIQYYNGEERAKGNILERFSAQQFPDLHSELNLSSLELGDSALYFCASSAPGTGKDEQFFGPGTRLTVL.

Remarks on this clone: Other nucleotide sequences in the sample specify the same CDR3. As DNA, the CDR3 is TGTGCCAGCAGTGAAGCCCCAGGGGAAAACTATGGCTACACCTTC. Translated: CASSEAPGENYGYTF. This chain joins TRBV6-1 and TRBJ1-2; D may be TRBD1 (6 bases). V dropped 0 bases and J dropped 2 bases, with 10 bases sitting between them. The CDR3 has 15 amino acids. In germline, CDR1 is MNHNS, CDR2 SASEGT.

The sample holds one count of this clone. The rearrangement links TRBV14 to TRBJ1-2; D remains ambiguous. CDR1 and CDR2 from the germline V gene are SGHDN and FVKESK. The V gene lost 4 bases and the J gene lost 6 bases, with 12 bases spanning the gap. This CDR3 region has 13 residues. The CDR3 protein is CASSRTRADGYTF. Here the CDR3 DNA reads TGTGCCAGCAGCCGGACGAGGGCGGATGGCTACACCTTC.

V and J are TRBV27 and TRBJ1-1, with D unclear. This CDR3 spans 15 amino acids. V was cut by 2 bases and J by 1 base, with 11 bases left in between. Looked up from germline, CDR1 is MNHEY and CDR2 is SMNVEV (reference sequence). DNA of the CDR3: TGTGCCAGCAGTTTACGTGGCCTGGGGAACACTGAAGCTTTCTTT. Protein product: CASSLRGLGNTEAFF.